Here is one T cell receptor beta chain with its context. Its specificity is not known. This entry belongs to a study of post-analysis software for immune sequencing data. The TCR beta cDNA libraries contained unique molecular identifiers. When about 0.85 to 11 million T cells were used, they gave approximately 450,000 cDNA molecules. TCRdb used MiXCR to reprocess the PCR reads, holding one entry per CDR3 protein. The data show 350,000 to 450,000 distinct CDR3 sequences, approximately 38% seen once. Study-wide findings and caveats: In multiple sclerosis, normalized Chao1 diversity was significantly below that of controls. Roughly five TRBV segments were more frequent in patients than controls; TRBV5-6, TRBV5-1 and TRBV20-1 belonged to this group.

The CDR3 loop spans 15 amino acids. The V gene lost 3 bases and the J gene lost 2 bases, with 12 bases spanning the gap. This chain joins TRBV12-3 or TRBV12-4 and TRBJ2-3; TRBD2 is a possible D gene (7 bases). Sequenced material: blood. The TCR originated in a girl aged 5 to 17 with multiple sclerosis. The CDR3 DNA reads TGTGCCAGCAGTTTTCCAGGGGACTACACAGATACGCAGTATTTT. This translates into CASSFPGDYTDTQYF.